What follows are 14 T cell receptor beta chains derived from one specimen sequenced in a study of PD-L1 blockade in urothelial cancer. Clones were read by immunoSEQ multiplex PCR, and TCRdb kept only the in-frame ones, dropping some. The data hold roughly 74,000 clones, with around 90% observed a single time. Sequences were derived from PBMCs, sampled around atezolizumab (anti-PD-L1) treatment. The origin of the receptors is a woman aged 70-85 years with urothelial cancer.

The chain links TRBV6-1 to TRBJ2-7, with TRBD1 as a possible D gene (7 bases). Per the germline V gene, CDR1 is MNHNS and CDR2 is SASEGT. This CDR3 spans 15 amino acids. Trimming left V 5 bases short and J 7 bases short, with 21 bases between. Here the CDR3 reads CASSSQTGWGREQYF. CDR3 DNA: TGTGCCAGCAGTTCACAGACAGGGTGGGGGAGGGAGCAGTACTTC.

This clone showed up just a few times. The chain has TRBV2 and TRBJ1-4; no clear D. With 3 bases removed from V and 7 bases from J, the gap between germline ends came to 12 bases. The germline CDR1 and CDR2 sequences are SNHLY and FYNNEI. This CDR3 is built from 14 residues. Here the CDR3 reads CASSDRRLGEKLFF. CDR3 DNA sequence: TGTGCCAGCAGTGACCGGAGGTTGGGTGAAAAACTGTTTTTT.

The V and J genes are TRBV4-2 and TRBJ2-6; D gene unclear. The ends were cut back, 1 base at V and 2 bases at J, with 3 bases in the middle. Germline assignment: CDR1 LGHNA and CDR2 YNFKEQ. This CDR3 region has 14 residues. The CDR3 protein is CASSQAAGANVLTF. CDR3 DNA: TGTGCCAGCAGCCAAGCGGCTGGGGCCAACGTCCTGACTTTC.

V and J are TRBV21-1 and TRBJ2-2; the DNA was not used to check the table's D call, TRBD1. TRBV21-1 is described as a pseudogene. The CDR3 covers 15 residues. This chain's CDR3 is CASIRDRGGTGELFF. As DNA, the CDR3 is TGTGCCAGCATCCGAGACAGGGGTGGTACCGGGGAGCTGTTTTTT.

This chain joins TRBV5-1 and TRBJ2-5; TRBD2 matches 11 bases. CDR1 SGHRS and CDR2 YFSETQ come from the germline V gene. With 1 base clipped from V and 8 bases from J, the junction kept 10 bases outside the gene matches. The CDR3 contains 16 residues. The CDR3 nucleotides read TGCGCCAGCAGCTTGAGCCTAGCGGGGGGTTTAGGAACCCAGTACTTC. It is translated as CASSLSLAGGLGTQYF.

V gene TRBV6-4 combines with J gene TRBJ2-1, with 7 positions matching TRBD1. J lost 10 bases, V lost 3 bases, and 6 bases had no gene match. Germline assignment: CDR1 MRHNA and CDR2 SNTAGT. The CDR3 consists of 13 residues. The CDR3 reads CASSDTGVDEQFF. The CDR3 nucleotides are TGTGCCAGCAGTGATACAGGGGTAGACGAGCAGTTCTTC.

J is TRBJ2-7 and V is TRBV5-1; 9 nucleotides agree with TRBD1. CDR3 length: 16 amino acids. From germline, CDR1 is SGHRS and CDR2 YFSETQ. Trimming cost V 0 bases and J 2 bases; bases outside gene matches: 6. CDR3 coding DNA: TGCGCCAGCAGCTTGGCCGGGGGACAGGGAACCTACGAGCAGTACTTC. Amino acids: CASSLAGGQGTYEQYF.

The sample holds one count of this clone. V is TRBV30 and J is TRBJ1-3; D gene ambiguous. The CDR3 is 14 amino acids. CDR1 is GTSNPN, CDR2 SVGIG, per germline (reference sequence). V lost 4 bases and J lost 4, with 14 bases in between. This chain's CDR3 is CAWTYRGRGNTIYF. CDR3 in DNA: TGTGCCTGGACGTACCGGGGTCGCGGAAACACCATATATTTT.

This sequence joins TRBV27 and TRBJ2-1; D is perhaps TRBD1 (7 bases). V was shortened by 9 bases and J by 4 bases, with 16 bases between the two germline ends. The germline V gene has CDR1 MNHEY and CDR2 SMNVEV (reference sequence). The CDR3 sequence is 14 residues long. The CDR3 loop reads CASSPGGSYNEQFF. Here the CDR3 DNA reads TGTGCCAGTTCCCCAGGGGGGTCTTACAATGAGCAGTTCTTC.

The chain is built from TRBV6-1 and TRBJ1-3; D remains ambiguous. Trimming removed 1 base from V and 0 bases from J, with 7 bases in between. This CDR3 has 15 residues. Germline lookup yields CDR1 MNHNS and CDR2 SASEGT. In DNA form, the CDR3 reads TGTGCCAGCAGTGAAGTAGAGGTCTCTGGAAACACCATATATTTT. Its protein is CASSEVEVSGNTIYF.

The gene calls are TRBV4-1 and TRBJ2-3; 10 nucleotides align to TRBD2. The V gene end was trimmed by 5 bases and the J gene end by 3 bases; junction bases not matched to a gene: 11. The CDR3 has 17 amino acids. The germline gives CDR1 MGHRA, CDR2 YSYEKL. CDR3 sequence (DNA): TGCGCCAGCAGCGAAATCGGTATAGCGGGAGGAACAGATACGCAGTATTTT. This sequence encodes CASSEIGIAGGTDTQYF.

Here the CDR3 DNA reads TGTGCCATCAGTGAGCCCCCTAGCAAGAGGACAGATACGCAGTATTTT. Encoded protein: CAISEPPSKRTDTQYF. The chain recombines TRBV10-3 with TRBJ2-3; TRBD2 is a possible D gene (5 bases). Germline CDR1 is ENHRY and CDR2 is SYGVKD. The CDR3 runs 16 residues. The germline V and J ends were trimmed by 2 bases and 3 bases, with 15 bases remaining between them.

In its sample, this clone was seen once. V is TRBV12-2 and J is TRBJ2-7; the D segment call TRBD2 is taken from the table without a DNA check. TRBV12-2 is a known pseudogene. The CDR3 totals 12 residues. DNA of the CDR3: TGTGCAAGTCGCTTAGGGAGGCACGAGCAGTACTTC. Translating gives CASRLGRHEQYF.

In this sample, this clone turned up once. The V call is TRBV18, the J call TRBJ2-1; 11 nucleotides line up with TRBD2. Germline V CDR1 and CDR2: KGHSH, LQKENI. The J segment lost 4 bases and the V segment lost 4 bases, leaving 12 bases of the junction unmatched. The length of the CDR3 is 18 residues. The CDR3 reads CASSQTSGEPNNYNEQFF. The CDR3 region has the DNA TGTGCCAGCTCACAGACTAGCGGGGAACCTAATAATTACAATGAGCAGTTCTTC.